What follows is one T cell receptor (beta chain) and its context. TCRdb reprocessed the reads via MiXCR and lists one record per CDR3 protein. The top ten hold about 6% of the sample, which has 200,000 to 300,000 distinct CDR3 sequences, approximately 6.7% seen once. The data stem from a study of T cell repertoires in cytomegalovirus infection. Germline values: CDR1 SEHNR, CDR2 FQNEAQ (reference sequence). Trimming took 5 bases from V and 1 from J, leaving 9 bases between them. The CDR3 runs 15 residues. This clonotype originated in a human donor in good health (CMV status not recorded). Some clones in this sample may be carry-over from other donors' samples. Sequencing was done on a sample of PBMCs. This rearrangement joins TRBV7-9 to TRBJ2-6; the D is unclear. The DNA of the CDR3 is TGTGCCAGCAGCCCCGTCCAATCTGGGGCCAACGTCCTGACTTTC. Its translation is CASSPVQSGANVLTF. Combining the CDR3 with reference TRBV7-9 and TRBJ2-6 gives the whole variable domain DTGVSQNPRHKITKRGQNVTFRCDPISEHNRLYWYRQTLGQGPEFLTYFQNEAQLEKSRLLSDRFSAERPKGSFSTLEIQRTEQGDSAMYLCASSPVQSGANVLTFGAGSRLTVL.